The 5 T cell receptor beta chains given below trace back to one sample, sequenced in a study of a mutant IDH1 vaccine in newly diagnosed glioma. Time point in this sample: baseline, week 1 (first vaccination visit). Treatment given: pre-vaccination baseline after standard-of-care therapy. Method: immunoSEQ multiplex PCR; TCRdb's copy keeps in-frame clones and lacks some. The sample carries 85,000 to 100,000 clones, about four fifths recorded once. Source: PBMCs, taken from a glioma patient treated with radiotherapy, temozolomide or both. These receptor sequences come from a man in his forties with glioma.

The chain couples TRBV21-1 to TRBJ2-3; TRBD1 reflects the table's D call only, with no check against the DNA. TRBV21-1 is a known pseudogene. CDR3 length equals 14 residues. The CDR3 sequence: CASSMTSGTDTQYF. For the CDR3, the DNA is TGTGCCAGCAGCATGACATCCGGCACAGATACGCAGTATTTT.

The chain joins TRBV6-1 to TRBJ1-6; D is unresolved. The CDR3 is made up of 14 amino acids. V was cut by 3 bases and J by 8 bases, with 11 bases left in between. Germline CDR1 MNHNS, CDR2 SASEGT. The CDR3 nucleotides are TGTGCCAGCAGTGAGGGCTGGGGTGATTCACCCCTCCACTTT. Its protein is CASSEGWGDSPLHF.

CDR3 in DNA: TGCAGCGCCCGAGAGGGAAACACCATATATTTT. This translates into CSAREGNTIYF. The chain carries TRBV29-1 and TRBJ1-3, with unresolved D. The germline CDR1 and CDR2 sequences are SQVTM and ANQGSEA. This CDR3 region has 11 residues. V lost 7 bases, J lost 4 bases, and 8 bases lay in between.

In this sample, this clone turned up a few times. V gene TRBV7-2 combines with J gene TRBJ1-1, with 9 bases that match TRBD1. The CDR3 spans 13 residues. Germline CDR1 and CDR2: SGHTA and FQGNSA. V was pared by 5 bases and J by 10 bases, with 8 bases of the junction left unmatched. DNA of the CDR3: TGTGCCAGCAGCGATACAGGGGGCGCGGTAGCTTTCTTT. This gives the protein CASSDTGGAVAFF.

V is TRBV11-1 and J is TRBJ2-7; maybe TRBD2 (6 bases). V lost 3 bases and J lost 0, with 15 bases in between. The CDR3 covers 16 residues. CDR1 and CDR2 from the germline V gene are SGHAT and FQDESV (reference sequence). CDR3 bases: TGTGCCAGCAGCTTCCTTGGGTACGGGAGCTCCTACGAGCAGTACTTC. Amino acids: CASSFLGYGSSYEQYF.